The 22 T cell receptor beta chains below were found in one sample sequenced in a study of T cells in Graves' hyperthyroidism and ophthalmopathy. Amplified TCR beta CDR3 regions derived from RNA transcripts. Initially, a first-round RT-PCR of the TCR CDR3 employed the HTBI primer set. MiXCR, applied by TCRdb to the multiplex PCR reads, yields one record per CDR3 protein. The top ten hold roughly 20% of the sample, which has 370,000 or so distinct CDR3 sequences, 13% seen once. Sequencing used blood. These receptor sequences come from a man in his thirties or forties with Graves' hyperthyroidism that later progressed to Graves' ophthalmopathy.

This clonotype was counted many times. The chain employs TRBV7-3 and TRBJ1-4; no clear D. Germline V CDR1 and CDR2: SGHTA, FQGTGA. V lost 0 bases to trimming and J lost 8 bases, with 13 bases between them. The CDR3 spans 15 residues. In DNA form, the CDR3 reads TGTGCCAGCAGCTTAACGGGCGGGTTTGGGGAAAAACTGTTTTTT. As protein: CASSLTGGFGEKLFF.

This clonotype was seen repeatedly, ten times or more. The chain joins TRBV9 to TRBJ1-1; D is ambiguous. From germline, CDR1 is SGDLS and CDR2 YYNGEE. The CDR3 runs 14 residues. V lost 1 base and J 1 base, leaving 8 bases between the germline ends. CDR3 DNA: TGTGCCAGCAGCGTATATGACAAGAACACTGAAGCTTTCTTT. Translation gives CASSVYDKNTEAFF. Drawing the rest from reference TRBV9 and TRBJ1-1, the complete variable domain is DSGVTQTPKHLITATGQRVTLRCSPRSGDLSVYWYQQSLDQGLQFLIQYYNGEERAKGNILERFSAQQFPDLHSELNLSSLELGDSALYFCASSVYDKNTEAFFGQGTRLTVV.

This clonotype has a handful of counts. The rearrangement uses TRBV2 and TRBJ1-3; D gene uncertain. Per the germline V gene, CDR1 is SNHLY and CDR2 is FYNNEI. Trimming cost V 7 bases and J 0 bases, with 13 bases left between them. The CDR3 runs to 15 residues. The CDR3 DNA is TGTGCCAGCATGGCCCAGACGCGCTCTGGAAACACCATATATTTT. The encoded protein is CASMAQTRSGNTIYF.

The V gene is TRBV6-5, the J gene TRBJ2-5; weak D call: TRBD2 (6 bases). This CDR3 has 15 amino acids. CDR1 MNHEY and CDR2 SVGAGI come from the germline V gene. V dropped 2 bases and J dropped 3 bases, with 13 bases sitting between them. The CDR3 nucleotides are TGTGCCAGCAGTTACCGGGGGATAGTGGAAGAGACCCAGTACTTC. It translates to CASSYRGIVEETQYF.

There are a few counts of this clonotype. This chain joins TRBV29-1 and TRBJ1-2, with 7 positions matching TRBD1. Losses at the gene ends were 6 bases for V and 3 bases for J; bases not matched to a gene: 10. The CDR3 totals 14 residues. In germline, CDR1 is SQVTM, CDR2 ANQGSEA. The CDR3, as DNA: TGCAGCGTCGCTCAAGGGGGCGCGTACTATGGCTACACCTTC. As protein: CSVAQGGAYYGYTF.

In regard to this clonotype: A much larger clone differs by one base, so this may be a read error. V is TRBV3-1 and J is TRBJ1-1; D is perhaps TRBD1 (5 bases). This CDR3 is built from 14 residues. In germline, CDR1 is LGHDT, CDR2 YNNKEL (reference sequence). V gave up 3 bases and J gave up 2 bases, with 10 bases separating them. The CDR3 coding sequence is TGTGCCAGCAGCCAGGCAGGGAACAACACTGAAGCTTTCTTT. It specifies CASSQAGNNTEAFF.

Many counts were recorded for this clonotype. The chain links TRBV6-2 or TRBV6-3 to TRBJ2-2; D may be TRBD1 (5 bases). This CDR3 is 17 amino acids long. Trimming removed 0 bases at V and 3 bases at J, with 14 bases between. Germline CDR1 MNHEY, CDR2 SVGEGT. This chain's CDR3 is CASSYSFSGLDTGELFF. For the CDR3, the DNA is TGTGCCAGCAGTTACTCGTTTTCAGGGCTAGACACCGGGGAGCTGTTTTTT.

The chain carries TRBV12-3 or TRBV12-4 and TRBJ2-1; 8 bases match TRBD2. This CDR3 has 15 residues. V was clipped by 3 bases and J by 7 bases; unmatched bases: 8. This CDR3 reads CASSFPGGARNEQFF. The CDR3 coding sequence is TGTGCCAGCAGTTTTCCCGGGGGGGCTCGGAATGAGCAGTTCTTC.

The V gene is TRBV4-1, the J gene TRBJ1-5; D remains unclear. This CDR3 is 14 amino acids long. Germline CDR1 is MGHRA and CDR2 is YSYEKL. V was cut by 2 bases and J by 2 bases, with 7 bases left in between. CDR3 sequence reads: CASSQINGNQPQHF. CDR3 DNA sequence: TGCGCCAGCAGCCAAATCAATGGCAATCAGCCCCAGCATTTT.

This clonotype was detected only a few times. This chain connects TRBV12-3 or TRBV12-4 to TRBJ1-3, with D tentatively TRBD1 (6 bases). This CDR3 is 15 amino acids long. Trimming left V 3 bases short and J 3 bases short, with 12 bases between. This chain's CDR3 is CASSFPGVRGNTIYF. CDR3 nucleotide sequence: TGTGCCAGCAGTTTCCCAGGGGTCCGTGGAAACACCATATATTTT.

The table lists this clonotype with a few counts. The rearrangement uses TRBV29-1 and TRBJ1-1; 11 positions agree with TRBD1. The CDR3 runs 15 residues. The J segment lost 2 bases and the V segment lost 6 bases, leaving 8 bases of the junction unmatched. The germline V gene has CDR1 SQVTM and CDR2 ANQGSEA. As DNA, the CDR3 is TGCAGCGTGGGCGGGACAGGGGGAAAAAACACTGAAGCTTTCTTT. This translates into CSVGGTGGKNTEAFF.

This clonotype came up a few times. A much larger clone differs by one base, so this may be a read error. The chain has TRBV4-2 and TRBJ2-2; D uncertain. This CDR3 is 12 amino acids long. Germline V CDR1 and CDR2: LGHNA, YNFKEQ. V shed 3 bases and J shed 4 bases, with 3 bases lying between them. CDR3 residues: CASSQITGELFF. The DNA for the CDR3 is TGTGCCAGCAGCCAGATCACCGGGGAGCTGTTTTTT.

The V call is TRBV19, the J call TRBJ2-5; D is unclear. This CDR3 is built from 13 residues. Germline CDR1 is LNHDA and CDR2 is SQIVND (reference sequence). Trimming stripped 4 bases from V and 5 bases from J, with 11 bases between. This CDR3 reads CASSTGRLETQYF. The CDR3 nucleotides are TGTGCCAGTAGTACTGGACGCCTGGAGACCCAGTACTTC.

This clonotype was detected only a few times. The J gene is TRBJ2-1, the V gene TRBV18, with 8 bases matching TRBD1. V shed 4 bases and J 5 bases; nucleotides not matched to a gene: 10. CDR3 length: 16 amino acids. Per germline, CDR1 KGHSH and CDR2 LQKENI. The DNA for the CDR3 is TGTGCCAGCTCACGGCTACGCTTGGACAGGGACAATGAGCAGTTCTTC. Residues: CASSRLRLDRDNEQFF. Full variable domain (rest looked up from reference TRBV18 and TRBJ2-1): NAGVMQNPRHLVRRRGQEARLRCSPMKGHSHVYWYRQLPEEGLKFMVYLQKENIIDESGMPKERFSAEFPKEGPSILRIQQVVRGDSAAYFCASSRLRLDRDNEQFFGPGTRLTVL.

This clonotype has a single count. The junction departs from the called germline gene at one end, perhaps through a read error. The CDR3 DNA is TGCGCCAGCAGCTGGAGGCTAGCGGACGACAATGAGCAGGGCTTC. This gives the protein CASSWRLADDNEQGF. The rearrangement links TRBV5-1 to TRBJ2-1; TRBD2 matches at 7 bases. Germline V gene data show CDR1 as SGHRS and CDR2 as YFSETQ. The length of the CDR3 is 15 residues.

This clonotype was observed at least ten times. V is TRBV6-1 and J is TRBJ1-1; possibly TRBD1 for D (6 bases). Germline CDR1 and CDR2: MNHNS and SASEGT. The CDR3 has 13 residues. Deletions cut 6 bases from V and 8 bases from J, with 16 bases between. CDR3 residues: CASRHGQKTEAFF. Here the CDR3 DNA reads TGTGCCAGCAGGCACGGACAGAAAACCGAAGCTTTCTTT.

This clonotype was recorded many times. CDR3 in DNA: TGTGCCAGCAGCCCCGGACAGGGGAGGATAGATACGCAGTATTTT. Its translation: CASSPGQGRIDTQYF. This chain links TRBV7-9 with TRBJ2-3, with 9 bases identical to TRBD1. The CDR3 is 15 amino acids. Trimming at V came to 5 bases and at J to 5 bases, leaving 8 bases not matched to a gene. Germline assignment: CDR1 SEHNR and CDR2 FQNEAQ (reference sequence).

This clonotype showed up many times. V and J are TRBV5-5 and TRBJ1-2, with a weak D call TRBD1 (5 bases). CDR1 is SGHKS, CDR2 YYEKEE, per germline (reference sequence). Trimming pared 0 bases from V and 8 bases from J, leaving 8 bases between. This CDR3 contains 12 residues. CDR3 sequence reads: CASSLGGRGYTF. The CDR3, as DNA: TGTGCCAGCAGCTTGGGGGGGAGAGGCTACACCTTC.

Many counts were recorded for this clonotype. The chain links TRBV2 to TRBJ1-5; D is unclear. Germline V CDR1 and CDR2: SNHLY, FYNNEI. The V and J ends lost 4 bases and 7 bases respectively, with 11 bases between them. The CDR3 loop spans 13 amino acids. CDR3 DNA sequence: TGTGCCAGCAGTGGGGAGGGAACCCAGCCCCAGCATTTT. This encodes CASSGEGTQPQHF.

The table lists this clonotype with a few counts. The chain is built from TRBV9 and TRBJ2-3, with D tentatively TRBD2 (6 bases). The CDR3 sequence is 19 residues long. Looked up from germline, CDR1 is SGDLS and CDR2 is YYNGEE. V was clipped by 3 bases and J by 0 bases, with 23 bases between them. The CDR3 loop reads CASSGALGGTGPSTDTQYF. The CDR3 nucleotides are TGTGCCAGCAGCGGCGCCCTTGGAGGGACGGGCCCTAGCACAGATACGCAGTATTTT. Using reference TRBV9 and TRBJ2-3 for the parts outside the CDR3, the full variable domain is DSGVTQTPKHLITATGQRVTLRCSPRSGDLSVYWYQQSLDQGLQFLIQYYNGEERAKGNILERFSAQQFPDLHSELNLSSLELGDSALYFCASSGALGGTGPSTDTQYFGPGTRLTVL.

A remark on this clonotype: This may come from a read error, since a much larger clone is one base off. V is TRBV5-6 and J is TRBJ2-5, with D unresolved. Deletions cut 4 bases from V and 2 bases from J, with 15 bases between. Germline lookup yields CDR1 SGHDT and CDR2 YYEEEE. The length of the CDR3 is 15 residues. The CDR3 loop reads CASSVLGHIQETQYF. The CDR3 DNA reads TGTGCCAGCAGCGTTCTCGGGCACATTCAAGAGACCCAGTACTTC.

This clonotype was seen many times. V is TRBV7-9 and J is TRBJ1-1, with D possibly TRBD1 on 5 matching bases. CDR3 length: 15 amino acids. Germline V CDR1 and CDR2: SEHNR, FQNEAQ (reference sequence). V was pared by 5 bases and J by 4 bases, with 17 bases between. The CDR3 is CASSLQRGAFTEAFF. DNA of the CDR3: TGTGCCAGCAGCCTCCAGCGGGGCGCCTTCACTGAAGCTTTCTTT.